This T cell receptor beta chain came from a study of T-cell reconstitution after alpha-beta-depleted transplantation in children. During its preparation, the TCRbeta library received unique molecular identifiers. TCRdb reprocessed the PCR reads with MiXCR, giving one entry per CDR3 protein. Of some 150,000 distinct CDR3 sequences listed, roughly 8.8% are singletons. Comment on this clonotype: Its antigen remains unidentified.

Findings of the study overall: For some patients, TCRbeta diversity was high at day 60 because of recipient T cells and thymic progenitors that survived. T-cell counts and diversity at one year following transplant were attributed mainly to newly produced T cells. Where alpha-beta T cells came from about two months after transplant was reportedly several hundred expanded graft clones.

The germline gives CDR1 LGHDT, CDR2 YNNKEL (reference sequence). CDR3 length: 14 residues. The V end was cut by 2 bases, the J end by 6 bases, with 13 bases between. The receptor's source is a female patient aged 2-15 years who had a stem cell transplant for congenital amegakaryocytic thrombocytopenia, so the T cells may come from the graft donor. Sequenced material: PBMCs, mostly from graft donor cells, taken 180 days after TCRalphabeta/CD19-depleted stem cell transplant. The chain uses TRBV3-1 and TRBJ1-1; D not certain. The CDR3 loop reads CASSQRGGFAEAFF. CDR3 sequence (DNA): TGTGCCAGCAGCCAACGTGGAGGGTTCGCTGAAGCTTTCTTT.